Below, 8 T cell receptor beta chains from the same sample are listed, as sequenced in a study of OX40 agonist ivuxolimab in advanced cancers. Repertoires were generated with immunoSEQ multiplex PCR, while TCRdb's copy carries only in-frame clones and drops some. The data hold tens of thousands of clones, with 75% to 90% observed a single time. This material consisted of CD4+ or CD8+ T cells sorted from blood, taken in a trial of the OX40 agonist ivuxolimab. The source of these receptors is an adult with an advanced solid tumor such as melanoma, head and neck, liver or kidney cancer.

The chain carries TRBV19 and TRBJ2-3; D remains ambiguous. The germline V and J ends were trimmed by 5 bases and 6 bases, with 12 bases remaining between them. The CDR3 length is 13 residues. Germline CDR1 and CDR2: LNHDA and SQIVND (reference sequence). DNA of the CDR3: TGTGCCAGTAGTCCACCGGCCCTGGATACGCAGTATTTT. This translates into CASSPPALDTQYF.

The chain employs TRBV27 and TRBJ2-1; D might be TRBD1 or TRBD2, each matching 6 bases. V shed 8 bases and J shed 7 bases, with 27 bases lying between them. The CDR3 sequence is 17 residues long. Per the germline V gene, CDR1 is MNHEY and CDR2 is SMNVEV (reference sequence). CDR3 loop: CASRTYNAGQGGNEQFF. In nucleotides, the CDR3 is TGTGCCAGCCGTACCTATAACGCGGGACAAGGTGGGAATGAGCAGTTCTTC.

This clone was seen only once. This sequence joins TRBV4-3 and TRBJ2-7; 9 bases are a match to TRBD1. The CDR3 sequence is 17 residues long. V dropped 0 bases and J dropped 4; count of bases not matched to a gene: 10. Germline V gene lookup returns CDR1 LGHNA and CDR2 YSLEER. The CDR3 loop is CASSQDLRGDRAYEQYF. DNA of the CDR3: TGCGCCAGCAGCCAAGATTTAAGAGGGGACAGGGCGTACGAGCAGTACTTC.

This chain connects TRBV27 to TRBJ2-3; D might be TRBD2 (5 bases). This CDR3 comprises 14 residues. The V and J ends lost 3 bases and 1 base respectively, with 8 bases between them. Germline CDR1 reads MNHEY; CDR2 reads SMNVEV (reference sequence). This chain's CDR3 is CASSFGRGTDTQYF. The CDR3 DNA reads as TGTGCCAGCAGTTTTGGGCGGGGCACAGATACGCAGTATTTT.

The rearrangement joins TRBV21-1 to TRBJ2-5; no DNA check was done on the table's D call, TRBD1. TRBV21-1 is a pseudogene. CDR3 length: 16 amino acids. The CDR3 sequence is CASSKPDRGFQETQYF. For the CDR3, the DNA is TGTGCCAGCAGCAAGCCGGACAGGGGCTTCCAAGAGACCCAGTACTTC.

V usage is TRBV6-5 and J usage is TRBJ2-7, with D possibly being TRBD2 (5 bases). This CDR3 is 13 amino acids long. Germline CDR1 and CDR2: MNHEY and SVGAGI. V lost 2 bases, J lost 6 bases, and 11 bases lay in between. CDR3 sequence: CASSYTPEAEQYF. DNA of the CDR3: TGTGCCAGCAGTTACACCCCGGAGGCCGAGCAGTACTTC.

In its sample, this clone is medium-sized. The same CDR3 is also encoded by other DNA sequences in this sample. V and J are TRBV2 and TRBJ1-2, with unresolved D. The CDR3 covers 12 residues. Germline lookup yields CDR1 SNHLY and CDR2 FYNNEI. V lost 3 bases to trimming and J lost 1 base, with 3 bases between them. CDR3 region: CASSDRNYGYTF. The CDR3 coding sequence is TGTGCCAGCAGTGACCGTAACTATGGCTACACCTTC.

The J gene is TRBJ1-2, the V gene TRBV2, with D possibly being TRBD1 (5 bases). This CDR3 comprises 11 residues. Trimming pared 3 bases from V and 7 bases from J, leaving 6 bases between. Germline V lookup: CDR1 SNHLY, CDR2 FYNNEI. The CDR3 nucleotides are TGTGCCAGCAGTGACAGGGCTGGCTACACCTTC. Translating gives CASSDRAGYTF.